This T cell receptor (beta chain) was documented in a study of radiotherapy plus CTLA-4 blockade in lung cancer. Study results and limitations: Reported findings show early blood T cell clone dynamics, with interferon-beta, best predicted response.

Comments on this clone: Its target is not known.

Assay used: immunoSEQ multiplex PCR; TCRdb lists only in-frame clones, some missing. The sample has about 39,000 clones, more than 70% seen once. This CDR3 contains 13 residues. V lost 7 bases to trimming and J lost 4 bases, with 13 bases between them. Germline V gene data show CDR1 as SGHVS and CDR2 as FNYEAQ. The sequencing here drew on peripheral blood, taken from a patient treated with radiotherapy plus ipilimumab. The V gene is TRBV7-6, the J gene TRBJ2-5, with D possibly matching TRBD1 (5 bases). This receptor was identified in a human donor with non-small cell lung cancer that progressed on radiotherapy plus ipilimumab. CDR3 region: CASKPGQTETQYF. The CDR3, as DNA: TGTGCCAGCAAACCAGGGCAAACAGAGACCCAGTACTTC.